This T cell receptor beta chain was sequenced for a study of PD-1 blockade in mismatch repair-deficient tumors. Across the whole study: Patients had eleven to twelve mismatch repair-deficient cancer types, all previously treated and progressing. Study-wide results and limits: Tumor-resident clones, often absent from pretreatment blood, expanded after pembrolizumab and then contracted.

To note about this clone: Its target is unknown.

Sequencing was performed with immunoSEQ multiplex PCR; in TCRdb, only in-frame clones are kept and a portion is missing. Of more than 7,500 clones in the sample, approximately 88% were seen once. Time point of the sample: approximately 10-day in vitro stimulation with candidate neoantigen peptide 7. The CDR3 is 20 residues long. The starting material was cells cultured in vitro, obtained from a patient treated with pembrolizumab. The receptor was isolated from an adult with mismatch repair-deficient cancer. This sequence joins TRBV21-1 and TRBJ2-7. TRBV21-1 is flagged as a pseudogene. The CDR3 is CASSKAHRICRDPLTYEQYF. The CDR3 region has the DNA TGTGCCAGCAGCAAAGCGCACCGAATTTGTAGGGACCCCTTAACCTACGAGCAGTACTTC.